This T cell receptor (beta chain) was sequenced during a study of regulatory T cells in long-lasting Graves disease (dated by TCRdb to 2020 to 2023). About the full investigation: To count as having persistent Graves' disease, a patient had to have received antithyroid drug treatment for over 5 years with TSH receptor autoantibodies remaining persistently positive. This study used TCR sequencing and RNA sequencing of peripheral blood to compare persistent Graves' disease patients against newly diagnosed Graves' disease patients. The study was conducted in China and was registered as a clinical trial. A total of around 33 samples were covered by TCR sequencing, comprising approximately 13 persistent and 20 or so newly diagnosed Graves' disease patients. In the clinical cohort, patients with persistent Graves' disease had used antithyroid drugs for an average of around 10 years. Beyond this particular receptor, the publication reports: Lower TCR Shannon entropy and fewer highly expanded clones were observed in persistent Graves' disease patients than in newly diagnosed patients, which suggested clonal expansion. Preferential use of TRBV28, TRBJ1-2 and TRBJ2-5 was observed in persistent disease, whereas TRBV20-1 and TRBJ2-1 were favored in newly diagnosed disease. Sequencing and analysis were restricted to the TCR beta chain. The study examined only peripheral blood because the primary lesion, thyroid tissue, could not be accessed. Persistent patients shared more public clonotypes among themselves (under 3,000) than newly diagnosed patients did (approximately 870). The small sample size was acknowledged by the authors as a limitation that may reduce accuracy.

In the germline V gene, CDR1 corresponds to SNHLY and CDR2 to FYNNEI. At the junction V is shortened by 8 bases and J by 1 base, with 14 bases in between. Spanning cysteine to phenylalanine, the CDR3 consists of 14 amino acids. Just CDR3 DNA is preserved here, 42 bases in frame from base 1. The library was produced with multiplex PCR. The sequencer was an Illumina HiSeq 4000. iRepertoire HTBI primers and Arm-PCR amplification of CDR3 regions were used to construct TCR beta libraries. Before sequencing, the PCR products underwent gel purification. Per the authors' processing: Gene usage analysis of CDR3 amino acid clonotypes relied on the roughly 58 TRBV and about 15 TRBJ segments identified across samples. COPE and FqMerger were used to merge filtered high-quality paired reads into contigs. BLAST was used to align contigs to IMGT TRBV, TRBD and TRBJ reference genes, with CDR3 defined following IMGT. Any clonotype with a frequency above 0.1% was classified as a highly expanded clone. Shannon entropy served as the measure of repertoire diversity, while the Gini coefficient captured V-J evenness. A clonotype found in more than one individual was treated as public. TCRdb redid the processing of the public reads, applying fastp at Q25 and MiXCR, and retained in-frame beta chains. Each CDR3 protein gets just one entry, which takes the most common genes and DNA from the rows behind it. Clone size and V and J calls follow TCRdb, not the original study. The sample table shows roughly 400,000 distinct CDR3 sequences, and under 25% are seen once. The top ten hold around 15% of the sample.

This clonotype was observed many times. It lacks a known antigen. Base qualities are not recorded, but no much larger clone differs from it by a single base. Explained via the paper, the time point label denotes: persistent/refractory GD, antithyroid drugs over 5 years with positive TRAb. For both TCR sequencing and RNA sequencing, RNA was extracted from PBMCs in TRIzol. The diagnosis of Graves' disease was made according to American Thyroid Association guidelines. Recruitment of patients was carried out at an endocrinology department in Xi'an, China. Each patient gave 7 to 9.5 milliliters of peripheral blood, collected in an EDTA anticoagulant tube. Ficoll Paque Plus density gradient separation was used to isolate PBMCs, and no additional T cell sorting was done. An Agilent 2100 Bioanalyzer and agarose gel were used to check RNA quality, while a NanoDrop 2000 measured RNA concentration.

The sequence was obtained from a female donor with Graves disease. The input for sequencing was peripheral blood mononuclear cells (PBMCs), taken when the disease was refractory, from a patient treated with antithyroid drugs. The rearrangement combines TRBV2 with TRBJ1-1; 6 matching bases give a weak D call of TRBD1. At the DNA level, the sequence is TGTGCCAGCCGAGGGGGGACGGAGAACACTGAAGCTTTCTTT. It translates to CASRGGTENTEAFF.